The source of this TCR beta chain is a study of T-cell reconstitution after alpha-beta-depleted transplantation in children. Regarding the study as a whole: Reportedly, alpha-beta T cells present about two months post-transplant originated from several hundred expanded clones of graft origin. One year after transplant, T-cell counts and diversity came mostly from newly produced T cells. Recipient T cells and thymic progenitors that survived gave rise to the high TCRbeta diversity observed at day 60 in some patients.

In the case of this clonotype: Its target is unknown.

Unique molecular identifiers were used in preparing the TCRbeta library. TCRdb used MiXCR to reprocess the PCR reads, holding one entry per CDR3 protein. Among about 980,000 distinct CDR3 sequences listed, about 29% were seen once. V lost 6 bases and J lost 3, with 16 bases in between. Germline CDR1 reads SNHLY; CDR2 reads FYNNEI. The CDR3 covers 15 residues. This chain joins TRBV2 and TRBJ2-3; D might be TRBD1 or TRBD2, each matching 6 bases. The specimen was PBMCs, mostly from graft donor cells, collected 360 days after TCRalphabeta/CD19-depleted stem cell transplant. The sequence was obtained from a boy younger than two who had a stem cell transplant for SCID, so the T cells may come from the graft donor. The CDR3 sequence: CASRISPGATDTQYF. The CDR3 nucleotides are TGTGCCAGCAGAATATCGCCGGGGGCGACAGATACGCAGTATTTT.